A selection of T cell receptor beta chains follows, all from one sample in a study of OX40 agonist ivuxolimab in advanced cancers. Assay: immunoSEQ multiplex PCR; the TCRdb copy retains only in-frame clones and omits some. The table lists about 79,000 clones, approximately 94% of them singletons. This material consisted of CD4+ or CD8+ T cells sorted from blood, taken in a trial of the OX40 agonist ivuxolimab. These receptors all come from an adult with an advanced solid tumor such as melanoma, head and neck, liver or kidney cancer. Both conserved end residues are part of each CDR3. The order of the fields is V gene, J gene, clone size, D gene, CDR3 DNA, CDR3 protein. D genes are given only for firm matches. Clone sizes are given selectively: once, few, many, or a class where the clone is expanded.

>TRBV5-6|TRBJ2-7|.|.
TGTGCCAGCAGCCCCCACCCGGGAAACTACGAGCAGTACTTC
CASSPHPGNYEQYF
>TRBV10-2|TRBJ1-5|.|.
TGCGCCAGCGGGGAGGGAGGTCAGCCCCAGCATTTT
CASGEGGQPQHF
>TRBV27|TRBJ2-7|.|.
TGTGCCAGCAGTCTCGGCGGGCCCTACGAGCAGTACTTC
CASSLGGPYEQYF
>TRBV7-2|TRBJ2-7|.|TRBD2
TGTGCCAGCAGCTTAGTACCAGGTGGTAGCGGGGAGTACGAGCAGTACTTC
CASSLVPGGSGEYEQYF
>TRBV27|TRBJ2-7|.|.
TGTGCCAGCAGTTTAGGGCAGAGTCTCGGCGAGCAGTACTTC
CASSLGQSLGEQYF
>TRBV6-1|TRBJ2-1|.|TRBD1
TGTGCCAGCAGTGATTTTTGGGACAGGGGTCTCAATGAGCAGTTCTTC
CASSDFWDRGLNEQFF
>TRBV7-8|TRBJ2-3|.|.
TGTGCCAGCAGCTATAAGTTCCCGGAGTTCTTGGGAGATACGCAGTATTTT
CASSYKFPEFLGDTQYF
>TRBV28|TRBJ1-1|few|.
TGTGCCAGCAGCCCTACTGACACTGAAGCTTTCTTT
CASSPTDTEAFF
>TRBV27|TRBJ1-2|.|.
TGTGCCAGCAGTTTAGCCGGACAAGGAAGCTATGGCTACACCTTC
CASSLAGQGSYGYTF
>TRBV7-8|TRBJ2-1|.|TRBD2
TGTGCCAGCAGCTGGGGACTAGGTCCCTCCTACAATGAGCAGTTCTTC
CASSWGLGPSYNEQFF
>TRBV7-9|TRBJ1-1|.|.
TGTGCCTGCAGCGTGGGTACTGAAGCTTTCTTT
CACSVGTEAFF
>TRBV9|TRBJ2-7|.|.
TGTGCCAGCAGCCCCTCCGGGCAGACCTACGAGCAGTACTTC
CASSPSGQTYEQYF
>TRBV27|TRBJ2-1|.|TRBD2
TGTGCCAGCAGTTTGAGTAGCGGGAGGGGCTATGAGCAGTTCTTC
CASSLSSGRGYEQFF
>TRBV7-3|TRBJ1-1|.|.
TGTGCCAGCAGCCTCGGGGACTTGAACACTGAAGCTTTCTTT
CASSLGDLNTEAFF
>TRBV2|TRBJ2-7|.|.
TGTGCCATAGACCTCCTCCGGCGGTACGAGCAGTACTTC
CAIDLLRRYEQYF
>TRBV28|TRBJ2-3|.|TRBD1
TGTGCCAGCAGCCCTCCTCGGACAGGTACAGATACGCAGTATTTT
CASSPPRTGTDTQYF
>TRBV7-8|TRBJ1-2|.|TRBD1
TGTGCCAGCAGCTTAGCACAGGGGGAGAACTATGGCTACACCTTC
CASSLAQGENYGYTF
>TRBV6-1|TRBJ1-1|.|.
TGTGCCAGCAGTGAAACCCCCCCAGGGAGTGGTGATGCTGAAGCTTTCTTT
CASSETPPGSGDAEAFF
>TRBV4-1|TRBJ2-2|.|.
TGCGCCAGCAGCCAAGACGAGCAGGGGCTACTCACCGGGGAGCTGTTTTTT
CASSQDEQGLLTGELFF
>TRBV2|TRBJ2-3|.|TRBD2
TGTGCCTCCAGCCCCCCTAGCGGGAGGACAGATACGCAGTATTTT
CASSPPSGRTDTQYF
>TRBV5-6|TRBJ2-3|.|TRBD2
TGTGCCAGCAGCCCCCCGGGTCTAGCGGATATCACAGATACGCAGTATTTT
CASSPPGLADITDTQYF
>TRBV4-1|TRBJ2-7|.|.
TGCGCCAGCAGCCAAGCGACAGCCTCCTACGAGCAGTACTTC
CASSQATASYEQYF
>TRBV9|TRBJ2-3|.|.
TGTGCCAGCAGCGTAGAGGGTACAACAGATACGCAGTATTTT
CASSVEGTTDTQYF
>TRBV7-9|TRBJ2-1|.|.
TGTGCCAGCAGCTCTTACGAAACAGGGAGGTACAATGAGCAGTTCTTC
CASSSYETGRYNEQFF
>TRBV11-2|TRBJ2-3|once|.
TGTGCCAGCAGCTTACCCTATAGCGCAGATACGCAGTATTTT
CASSLPYSADTQYF
>TRBV10-1|TRBJ2-7|.|TRBD1
TGCGCCAGCAGTGACAGGACAGGGGGGGGGACCGAGCAGTACTTC
CASSDRTGGGTEQYF
>TRBV7-9|TRBJ2-1|.|TRBD1
TGCGCCAGCAGCCAGGGGGTAGGCAATGAGCAGTTCTTC
CASSQGVGNEQFF
>TRBV6-4|TRBJ2-3|.|.
TGTGCCAGCAGTGATGGGGGCCTCGGAACAGATACGCAGTATTTT
CASSDGGLGTDTQYF
>TRBV30|TRBJ2-6|.|.
TGTGCCTGGCTCCGGTCGGGCCCCCATTTAAGATCTGGGGCCAACGTCCTGACTTTC
CAWLRSGPHLRSGANVLTF
>TRBV5-6|TRBJ1-1|.|.
TGTGCCAGCAGCTTTGGGGAAGCTGAAGCTTTCTTT
CASSFGEAEAFF
>TRBV19|TRBJ2-7|.|.
TGTGCCAGTATACCGGGACGACCCTACGAGCAGTACTTC
CASIPGRPYEQYF
>TRBV28|TRBJ1-1|.|.
TGTGCCAGCAGTTTAGAGGGTGCGTACACTGAAGCTTTCTTT
CASSLEGAYTEAFF
>TRBV7-8|TRBJ2-3|.|.
TGTGCCAGCAGCGCCCCGACTTTGCGGAGCACAGATACGCAGTATTTT
CASSAPTLRSTDTQYF
>TRBV21-1|TRBJ1-5|.|.
TGTGCCAGCAGCGAAAAAAAAGCGCCAAGGGACAGGGTGGGGTATAGCAATCAGCCCCAGCATTTT
CASSEKKAPRDRVGYSNQPQHF
>TRBV7-2|TRBJ2-1|.|TRBD1
TGTGCCAGCAGCGACAGACAGGGGGCAGATGAGCAGTTCTTC
CASSDRQGADEQFF
>TRBV7-9|TRBJ1-5|.|.
TGTGCCAGCAGCCCTAGCAGCAATCAGCCCCAGCATTTT
CASSPSSNQPQHF
>TRBV6-5|TRBJ2-1|.|TRBD2
TGTGCCAGCAGTCCACGGACTAGAGGGGATCGAGGGTTCTTC
CASSPRTRGDRGFF
>TRBV28|TRBJ1-3|.|.
TGTGCCAGCAGGGACAGCTTCTCTGGAAACACCATATATTTT
CASRDSFSGNTIYF
>TRBV11-3|TRBJ2-7|.|.
TGTGCCAGCAGCTTCCGGGGGACAGACCGGCCCTACGAGCAGTACTTC
CASSFRGTDRPYEQYF
>TRBV10-3|TRBJ2-3|.|.
TGTGCCTTATCTGGGGTGAGCACAGATACGCAGTATTTT
CALSGVSTDTQYF
>TRBV7-3|TRBJ1-1|.|.
TGTGCCAGCAGCTTCGACGGAAACACTGAAGCTTTCTTT
CASSFDGNTEAFF
>TRBV7-9|TRBJ1-3|.|.
TGTGCCAGCAGCCCCGTTGGAAACACCATATATTTT
CASSPVGNTIYF
>TRBV19|TRBJ2-7|.|TRBD1
TGTGCCAGTAGTGTCGGACAGGGCTCCTACGAGCAGTACTTC
CASSVGQGSYEQYF
>TRBV5-1|TRBJ1-2|.|.
TGCGCCAGCAGCTATACAGGACCGGATAACTATGGCTACACCTTC
CASSYTGPDNYGYTF
>TRBV4-1|TRBJ2-1|.|.
TGCGCCAGCAGCCAAGATCGACGGACCTACAATGAGCAGTTCTTC
CASSQDRRTYNEQFF
>TRBV27|TRBJ2-1|.|.
TGTGCCAGCAGTTTACACAGGTCCGATGAGCAGTTCTTC
CASSLHRSDEQFF
>TRBV7-8|TRBJ2-2|once|TRBD2
TGTGCCAGCAGTACAGGACTAGCGGGAGGGTACACCGGGGAGCTGTTTTTT
CASSTGLAGGYTGELFF
>TRBV7-9|TRBJ2-4|once|.
TGTGCCAGCAGCTTAGCCTCCGGCCTAGCCAAAAACATTCAGTACTTC
CASSLASGLAKNIQYF
>TRBV10-2|TRBJ1-5|once|.
TGCGCCAGCCATCCGGGGGAAAGCAATCAGCCCCAGCATTTT
CASHPGESNQPQHF